This T cell receptor beta chain is from a study of blood T cells in healthy people across ages. Alongside a J-beta primer mix, a sample-barcoded 5' primer served in a second PCR lasting roughly 6 to 11 cycles. MiXCR was run by TCRdb on the 5' RACE reads, yielding one entry per CDR3 protein. Of 850,000 to 1,000,000 distinct CDR3 sequences listed, 51% are singletons. The source of this sequence is a woman in her fifties or sixties in good health. Input material: blood.

CDR3 nucleotides: TGCAGCGCCCAAGGGGCCGCCCCCAATCAGCCCCAGCATTTT. Its protein is CSAQGAAPNQPQHF. The chain couples TRBV29-1 to TRBJ1-5; tentative D call: TRBD1 (5 bases). The CDR3 consists of 14 residues. Germline V gene data show CDR1 as SQVTM and CDR2 as ANQGSEA. Trimming left V 7 bases short and J 3 bases short, with 16 bases between.